These 18 T cell receptor beta chains originate from one sample sequenced in a study of OX40 agonist ivuxolimab in advanced cancers. Profiled with immunoSEQ multiplex PCR; TCRdb holds only in-frame clones, not every one. This table holds about 65,000 clones, approximately 80% found once. The sample in question was CD4+ or CD8+ T cells sorted from blood, obtained in a trial of the OX40 agonist ivuxolimab. The source of these receptors is an adult with an advanced solid tumor such as melanoma, head and neck, liver or kidney cancer.

This clone appeared many times. The J gene is TRBJ1-1, the V gene TRBV30; D not certain. Germline lookup yields CDR1 GTSNPN and CDR2 SVGIG (reference sequence). The germline V and J ends were trimmed by 2 bases and 0 bases, with 7 bases remaining between them. CDR3 length: 13 amino acids. The CDR3 here is CAWSMDVNTEAFF. CDR3 bases: TGTGCCTGGAGTATGGACGTGAACACTGAAGCTTTCTTT.

By sample fraction, this clone is medium-sized (0.01 to 0.1%). This chain links TRBV6-5 with TRBJ1-2, with 7 bases lining up with TRBD1. J lost 2 bases, V lost 5 bases, and 8 bases had no gene match. Germline values: CDR1 MNHEY, CDR2 SVGAGI. This CDR3 has 15 amino acids. DNA for the CDR3: TGTGCCAGCAGTAGACAGGGCAGGTCCAACTATGGCTACACCTTC. This codes for CASSRQGRSNYGYTF.

The J gene is TRBJ2-6, the V gene TRBV9, with D hard to call. The CDR3 extends over 13 amino acids. Trimming took off 6 bases at V and 0 bases at J, with 4 bases between the two ends. Germline V gene lookup returns CDR1 SGDLS and CDR2 YYNGEE. Written as DNA, the CDR3 is TGTGCCAGCACGGACTCTGGGGCCAACGTCCTGACTTTC. It is translated as CASTDSGANVLTF.

The sample holds a few counts of this clone. V gene TRBV9 combines with J gene TRBJ2-7; TRBD1 aligns across 7 bases. J gave up 6 bases and V 0 bases, and 9 bases lay outside the gene matches. The length of the CDR3 is 15 residues. Germline V lookup: CDR1 SGDLS, CDR2 YYNGEE. The CDR3 DNA reads as TGTGCCAGCAGCGTAGGTGGCAGGGGGATCGGCGAGCAGTACTTC. Its protein product is CASSVGGRGIGEQYF.

The chain combines TRBV30 with TRBJ2-1; D unresolved. Trimming took off 2 bases at V and 3 bases at J, with 5 bases between the two ends. Germline V gives CDR1 GTSNPN, CDR2 SVGIG (reference sequence). This CDR3 has 12 residues. CDR3: CAWSFIYNEQFF. The CDR3 nucleotides read TGTGCCTGGAGTTTTATCTACAATGAGCAGTTCTTC.

The rearrangement uses TRBV7-2 and TRBJ2-1; 10 nucleotides line up with TRBD2. CDR1 is SGHTA and CDR2 is FQGNSA in the germline V gene. The CDR3 totals 16 residues. The V gene end was trimmed by 4 bases and the J gene end by 2 bases; junction bases not matched to a gene: 5. The CDR3 DNA follows: TGTGCCAGCAGCTGGAATAGCGGGAGGACCTACAATGAGCAGTTCTTC. This sequence encodes CASSWNSGRTYNEQFF.

The V call is TRBV4-2, the J call TRBJ2-2; D gene uncertain. Germline CDR1 is LGHNA and CDR2 is YNFKEQ. CDR3 length equals 16 residues. V was trimmed by 0 bases and J by 0 bases, leaving 8 bases between them. The CDR3 DNA is TGTGCCAGCAGCCAAGAAAGTGGCTCGAACACCGGGGAGCTGTTTTTT. It encodes CASSQESGSNTGELFF.

The chain has TRBV2 and TRBJ2-2; D is perhaps TRBD2 (5 bases). The CDR3 extends over 14 amino acids. V lost 0 bases, J lost 6 bases, and 8 bases lay in between. In germline, CDR1 is SNHLY, CDR2 FYNNEI. The CDR3 loop reads CASSEAQRAGELFF. CDR3 nucleotide sequence: TGTGCCAGCAGTGAAGCGCAGAGGGCCGGGGAGCTGTTTTTT.

The chain links TRBV7-2 to TRBJ2-5; D may be TRBD1 or TRBD2 (5 bases each). CDR3 length: 14 residues. Trimming took 7 bases from V and 5 from J, leaving 17 bases between them. The V gene's germline CDR1 is SGHTA and CDR2 FQGNSA. CDR3 in amino acids: CASTKMVGEETQYF. CDR3 nucleotides: TGTGCCAGCACCAAAATGGTAGGGGAGGAGACCCAGTACTTC. The complete variable domain, with remaining parts taken from reference TRBV7-2 and TRBJ2-5, reads GAGVSQSPSNKVTEKGKDVELRCDPISGHTALYWYRQSLGQGLEFLIYFQGNSAPDKSGLPSDRFSAERTGGSVSTLTIQRTQQEDSAVYLCASTKMVGEETQYFGPGTRLLVL.

This chain uses TRBV18 with TRBJ1-3; no clear D. Trimming removed 3 bases at V and 0 bases at J, with 6 bases between. The germline V gene has CDR1 KGHSH and CDR2 LQKENI. The CDR3 sequence is 14 residues long. Written as DNA, the CDR3 is TGTGCCAGCTCACCGGAGAGCTCTGGAAACACCATATATTTT. Translation gives CASSPESSGNTIYF. The full variable domain, with the rest looked up from reference TRBV18 and TRBJ1-3, is NAGVMQNPRHLVRRRGQEARLRCSPMKGHSHVYWYRQLPEEGLKFMVYLQKENIIDESGMPKERFSAEFPKEGPSILRIQQVVRGDSAAYFCASSPESSGNTIYFGEGSWLTVV.

The V gene is TRBV6-5, the J gene TRBJ2-6, with D unresolved. The CDR3 is made up of 15 amino acids. The V gene's germline CDR1 is MNHEY and CDR2 SVGAGI. V lost 6 bases, J lost 1 base, and 10 bases lay in between. The CDR3 region is CASRNSGSGANVLTF. The CDR3 DNA sequence: TGTGCCAGCAGAAACTCGGGTTCTGGGGCCAACGTCCTGACTTTC.

By frequency in the sample, this clone is medium-sized. V is TRBV4-1 and J is TRBJ1-5; TRBD1 aligns across 8 bases. The V gene end was trimmed by 2 bases and the J gene end by 6 bases; junction bases not matched to a gene: 9. The CDR3 covers 16 residues. Per the germline V gene, CDR1 is MGHRA and CDR2 is YSYEKL. CDR3 DNA sequence: TGCGCCAGCAGCCAACGAGGCCCAGGGGGCGGTCAGCCCCAGCATTTT. It codes for CASSQRGPGGGQPQHF.

In its sample, this clone ranks as medium-sized. The chain recombines TRBV5-5 with TRBJ2-7; D might be TRBD2 (5 bases). The length of the CDR3 is 12 residues. V lost 1 base, J lost 3 bases, and 5 bases lay in between. The V gene's germline CDR1 is SGHKS and CDR2 YYEKEE (reference sequence). CDR3 nucleotide sequence: TGTGCCAGCAGCTTGACTAGCTACGAGCAGTACTTC. Its translation: CASSLTSYEQYF.

This clone showed up just a few times. This chain uses TRBV11-2 with TRBJ1-5; D call uncertain. The CDR3 runs 15 residues. The ends were cut back, 1 base at V and 2 bases at J, with 9 bases in the middle. Germline V gives CDR1 SGHAT, CDR2 FQNNGV. CDR3 nucleotides: TGTGCCAGCAGCTTAGGGGTCGAACGCAATCAGCCCCAGCATTTT. Its translation is CASSLGVERNQPQHF. The full variable domain, with the rest looked up from reference TRBV11-2 and TRBJ1-5, is EAGVAQSPRYKIIEKRQSVAFWCNPISGHATLYWYQQILGQGPKLLIQFQNNGVVDDSQLPKDRFSAERLKGVDSTLKIQPAKLEDSAVYLCASSLGVERNQPQHFGDGTRLSIL.

This clone has only a few counts. The chain uses TRBV5-6 and TRBJ2-3; 12 bases fit TRBD2. The CDR3 runs 19 residues. With V trimmed by 4 bases and J by 0 bases, 12 bases remained unmatched. Germline V gene data show CDR1 as SGHDT and CDR2 as YYEEEE. CDR3 nucleotide sequence: TGTGCCAGCAGCATCCCCGGGACTAGCGGGTATTATAGCACAGATACGCAGTATTTT. Its protein is CASSIPGTSGYYSTDTQYF.

The rearrangement joins TRBV6-5 to TRBJ1-1; D ambiguous. V lost 6 bases and J lost 2, with 19 bases in between. There are 16 residues in the CDR3. In germline, CDR1 is MNHEY, CDR2 SVGAGI. The chain's CDR3 is CASSYDRKTGNTEAFF. The CDR3 DNA reads as TGTGCCAGCAGCTACGACCGAAAGACCGGAAACACTGAAGCTTTCTTT.

V is TRBV27 and J is TRBJ1-1, with a possible D match to TRBD1 (5 bases). V lost 0 bases and J lost 0, with 8 bases in between. The CDR3 extends over 15 amino acids. Germline-derived CDR1 and CDR2 are MNHEY and SMNVEV (reference sequence). CDR3 in DNA: TGTGCCAGCAGTTTATCTGGGGGTTTGAACACTGAAGCTTTCTTT. As protein: CASSLSGGLNTEAFF.

This chain links TRBV5-1 with TRBJ2-2, with TRBD1 as a possible D gene (6 bases). CDR3 length: 14 amino acids. Germline CDR1 is SGHRS and CDR2 is YFSETQ. Trimming took 3 bases from V and 4 from J, leaving 10 bases between them. The CDR3 protein is CASSYGDTTGELFF. CDR3 DNA sequence: TGCGCCAGCAGCTACGGGGACACCACCGGGGAGCTGTTTTTT.